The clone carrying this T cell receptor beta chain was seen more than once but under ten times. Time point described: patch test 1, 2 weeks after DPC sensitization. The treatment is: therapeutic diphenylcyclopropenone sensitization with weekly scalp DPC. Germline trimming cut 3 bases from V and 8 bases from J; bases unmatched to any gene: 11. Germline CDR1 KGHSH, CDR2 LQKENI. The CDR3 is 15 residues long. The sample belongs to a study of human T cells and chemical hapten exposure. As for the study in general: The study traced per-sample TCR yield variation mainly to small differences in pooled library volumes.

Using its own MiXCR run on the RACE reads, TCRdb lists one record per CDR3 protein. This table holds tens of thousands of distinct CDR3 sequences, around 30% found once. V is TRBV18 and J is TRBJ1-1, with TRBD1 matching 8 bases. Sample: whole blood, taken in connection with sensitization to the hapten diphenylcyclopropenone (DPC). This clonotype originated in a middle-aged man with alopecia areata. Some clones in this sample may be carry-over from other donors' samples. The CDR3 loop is CASSPLAPWTGEAFF. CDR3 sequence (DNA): TGTGCCAGCTCACCCCTTGCCCCCTGGACAGGGGAAGCTTTCTTT.